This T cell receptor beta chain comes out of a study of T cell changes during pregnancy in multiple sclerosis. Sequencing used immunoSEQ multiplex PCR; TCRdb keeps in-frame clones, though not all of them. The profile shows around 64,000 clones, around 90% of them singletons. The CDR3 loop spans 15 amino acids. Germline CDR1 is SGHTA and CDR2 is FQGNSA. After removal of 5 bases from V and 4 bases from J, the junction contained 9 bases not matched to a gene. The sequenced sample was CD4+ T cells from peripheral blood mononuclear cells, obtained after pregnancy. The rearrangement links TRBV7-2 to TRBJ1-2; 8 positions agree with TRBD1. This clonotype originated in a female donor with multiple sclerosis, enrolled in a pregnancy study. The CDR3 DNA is TGTGCCAGCAGCCCCCGGGACAGGCTTCTCTATGGCTACACCTTC. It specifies CASSPRDRLLYGYTF. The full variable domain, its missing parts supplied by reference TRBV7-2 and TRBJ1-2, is GAGVSQSPSNKVTEKGKDVELRCDPISGHTALYWYRQSLGQGLEFLIYFQGNSAPDKSGLPSDRFSAERTGGSVSTLTIQRTQQEDSAVYLCASSPRDRLLYGYTFGSGTRLTVV.